This TCR beta chain comes out of a study of shared T cell receptors in the human thymus. The CDR3 runs to 15 residues. Trimming stripped 6 bases from V and 2 bases from J, with 16 bases between. Germline V gene lookup returns CDR1 MNHNS and CDR2 SASEGT. Here immunoSEQ multiplex PCR was the method, and the copy in TCRdb shows in-frame clones only, minus some. The table records hundreds of thousands of clones, more than 70% of them present only once. This sample also belongs to another study, concerning human thymus T cells.

V gene TRBV6-1 combines with J gene TRBJ1-2; TRBD1 might be the D (6 bases). The receptor was isolated from a boy under two years old with a congenital heart defect. Sequenced material: thymocytes. Here the CDR3 reads CASRNLDRRNYGYTF. In DNA, the CDR3 is TGTGCCAGCAGGAATCTAGACAGGCGGAACTATGGCTACACCTTC.